This TCR beta chain was observed in a study of blood T cell repertoires in COVID-19. The data were produced by immunoSEQ multiplex PCR, yet TCRdb's version contains in-frame clones alone and is incomplete. The sample contains hundreds of thousands of clones, 82% of which appear only once. Trimming removed 4 bases at V and 4 bases at J, with 10 bases between. The CDR3 is 13 amino acids. The sequence was obtained from a woman aged 55-70 years who had recovered from COVID-19. The genes are TRBV12-3 or TRBV12-4 and TRBJ2-5; weak D call: TRBD2 (7 bases). Source material: PBMCs or T cells enriched from blood (not recorded which). Here the CDR3 DNA reads TGTGCCAGCAGTTGGGGGGGCTTAGAGACCCAGTACTTC. It is translated as CASSWGGLETQYF.